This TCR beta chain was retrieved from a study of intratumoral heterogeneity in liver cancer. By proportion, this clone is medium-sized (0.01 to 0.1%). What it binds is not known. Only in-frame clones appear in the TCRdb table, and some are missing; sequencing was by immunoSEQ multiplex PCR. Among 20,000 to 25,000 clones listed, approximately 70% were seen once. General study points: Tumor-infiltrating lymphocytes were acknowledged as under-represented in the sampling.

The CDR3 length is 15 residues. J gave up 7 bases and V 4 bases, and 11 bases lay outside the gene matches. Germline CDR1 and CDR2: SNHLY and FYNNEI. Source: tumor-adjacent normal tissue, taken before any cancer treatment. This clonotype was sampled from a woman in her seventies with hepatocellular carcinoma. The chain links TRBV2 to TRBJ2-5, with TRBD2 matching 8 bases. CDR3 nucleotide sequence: TGTGCCAGCAGTGGCTCTAGCGGGCCCGTTGGGACCCAGTACTTC. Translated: CASSGSSGPVGTQYF. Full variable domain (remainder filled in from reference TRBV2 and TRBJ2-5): EPEVTQTPSHQVTQMGQEVILRCVPISNHLYFYWYRQILGQKVEFLVSFYNNEISEKSEIFDDQFSVERPDGSNFTLKIRSTKLEDSAMYFCASSGSSGPVGTQYFGPGTRLLVL.